This entry features one T cell receptor beta chain sequence. Trimming took 2 bases from V and 7 from J; bases not matched to a gene: 5. The V gene's germline CDR1 is KGHSH and CDR2 LQKENI. The CDR3 totals 14 residues. The sample comes from a study of blood T cell repertoires in COVID-19. The overall study: T cells, B-cell-depleted T cells, or PBMCs supplied cDNA or gDNA.

Original processing notes: Reference gene primer amplification gave estimated nucleated cell counts. Using immunoSEQ multiplex PCR, the repertoire was profiled, and TCRdb retains in-frame clones only, with some absent. V and J calls and clone size follow that table, whereas D and trimming were derived from the DNA. Here the sample spans some 90,000 clones, 90% being singletons. J is TRBJ2-7 and V is TRBV18, with 10 bases identical to TRBD2. The clonotype originates from a woman older than 75 with active or convalescent COVID-19. The sequenced sample consisted of peripheral blood. This CDR3 is CASSPTSGIEEQYF. The CDR3 DNA follows: TGTGCCAGCTCACCAACTAGCGGGATTGAAGAGCAGTACTTC.